A selection of T cell receptor beta chains follows, all from one sample in a study of coeliac disease. Profiling relied on immunoSEQ multiplex PCR, and the TCRdb table lists in-frame clones only, not all of them. This sample has around 3,100 clones, with about two thirds found just once. Source material: intraepithelial lymphocytes from the gut. The receptors come from a middle-aged woman. Each CDR3 is given with its conserved first and last residue. Each record gives: V gene, J gene, CDR3 protein.

TRBV28	TRBJ2-7	CASSLGTSVLGEQYF
TRBV7-2	TRBJ2-5	CASSPMGGIQETQYF
TRBV5-1	TRBJ2-5	CASSLMAATEETQYF
TRBV7-2	TRBJ2-4	CASSLTGTGGLSRNIQYF
TRBV5-1	TRBJ1-4	CASSFGAGGETNEKLFF
TRBV16	TRBJ2-1	CASSQSKHNEQFF
TRBV25-1	TRBJ1-1	CASSFNLGQGNTEAFF
TRBV9	TRBJ2-3	CASSGTSESTDTQYF
TRBV15	TRBJ2-7	CATSRGYDSFAGEQYF
TRBV21-1	TRBJ2-7	CASSKFAGARSYEQYF
TRBV29-1	TRBJ2-1	CSVRGPSGRPSYNEQFF
TRBV5-1	TRBJ2-3	CASSLGLRTSYTDTQYF
TRBV11-3	TRBJ2-1	CASSLEFGEQFF
TRBV4-2	TRBJ2-2	CASGYLTSGKKNTGELFF
TRBV7-9	TRBJ2-5	CASSRGLALETQYF
TRBV27	TRBJ2-1	CASSLSRLAGVRGYNEQFF
TRBV10-3	TRBJ2-7	CAISESGRYDEQYF
TRBV5-1	TRBJ1-5	CASSFTGVEQPQHF
TRBV11-2	TRBJ1-1	CASSLLNLNRGTEAFF
TRBV7-3	TRBJ2-3	CASSLGITDTQYF
TRBV7-6	TRBJ1-3	CASRGWERTSSGNTIYF
TRBV28	TRBJ1-5	CASSLVNGDQPQHF
TRBV10-3	TRBJ2-5	CAISVGTSGSWIETQYF
TRBV27	TRBJ2-1	CASRRGGVNNEQFF
TRBV9	TRBJ2-1	CASSVSGSSYNEQFF
TRBV14	TRBJ2-1	CASSYLGQLNEQFF
TRBV10-3	TRBJ2-1	CAIKGGGGEWLNEQFF
TRBV4-1	TRBJ1-2	CASSLFATGSYGYTF
TRBV18	TRBJ1-1	CASSPGSETEAFF
TRBV27	TRBJ2-2	CASSFGGGPFPGELFF
TRBV6-4	TRBJ2-1	CASSEREGLMNEQFF
TRBV5-5	TRBJ2-1	CASSTGRANNEQFF
TRBV5-6	TRBJ2-2	CASSPKRGTGELFF
TRBV10-3	TRBJ1-4	CAISEQGAREKLFF
TRBV18	TRBJ2-1	CASSRAGTGGSSYNEQFF
TRBV28	TRBJ2-2	CASKSRDRLTNTGELFF
TRBV14	TRBJ1-2	CASSQALTGRYYGYTF
TRBV18	TRBJ2-2	CASSPNSGELFF
TRBV28	TRBJ2-3	CASSLMPSGTDTQYF
TRBV28	TRBJ2-3	CASSHTYSGRAGWTQYF
TRBV28	TRBJ1-2	CASSAFRGGVNTF